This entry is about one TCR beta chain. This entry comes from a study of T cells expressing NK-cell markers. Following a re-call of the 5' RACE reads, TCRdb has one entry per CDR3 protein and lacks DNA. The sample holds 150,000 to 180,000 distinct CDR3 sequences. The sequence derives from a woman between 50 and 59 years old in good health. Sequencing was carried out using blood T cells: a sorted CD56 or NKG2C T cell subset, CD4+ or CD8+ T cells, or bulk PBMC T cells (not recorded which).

The CDR3 here is CASSSSGSHGTGELFF. This chain connects TRBV7-9 to TRBJ2-2; TCRdb indicates TRBD2, and absent DNA this call remains unverified. Per germline, CDR1 SEHNR and CDR2 FQNEAQ (reference sequence). The CDR3 consists of 16 residues.